What follows are 18 T cell receptor beta chains derived from one specimen sequenced in a study of cytomegalovirus exposure and HLA in healthy donors. PCR involved 60 Vbeta and 13 Jbeta primers. Clones were read by immunoSEQ multiplex PCR, and TCRdb kept only the in-frame ones, dropping some. The table has about 190,000 clones, 81% seen once; the top ten hold around 1.9%. Sequencing was done on a sample of PBMCs. These receptors came from a woman between 18 and 29 years old in good health and CMV-seropositive.

The V call is TRBV7-9, the J call TRBJ1-5, with D perhaps TRBD1 (5 bases). The germline V and J ends were trimmed by 1 base and 2 bases, with 12 bases remaining between them. Germline lookup yields CDR1 SEHNR and CDR2 FQNEAQ (reference sequence). This CDR3 has 16 residues. The CDR3 coding sequence is TGTGCCAGCAGCTTAGGCCTAGGGGAGGGCAATCAGCCCCAGCATTTT. It encodes CASSLGLGEGNQPQHF.

V usage is TRBV9 and J usage is TRBJ2-7; perhaps TRBD1 as D (6 bases). Germline values: CDR1 SGDLS, CDR2 YYNGEE. V lost 3 bases, J lost 1 base, and 11 bases lay in between. This CDR3 is 14 amino acids long. The DNA for the CDR3 is TGTGCCAGCAGCGCTATGGACAGTTCCTACGAGCAGTACTTC. Protein sequence: CASSAMDSSYEQYF.

This sequence joins TRBV4-2 and TRBJ2-3; TRBD2 matches 10 bases. The J segment lost 5 bases and the V segment lost 4 bases, leaving 9 bases of the junction unmatched. This CDR3 is 16 amino acids long. Germline V gives CDR1 LGHNA, CDR2 YNFKEQ. The CDR3 bases are TGTGCCAGCAGCCTCCGAAGCGGGGGGGCCGTAGATACGCAGTATTTT. This encodes CASSLRSGGAVDTQYF.

The rearrangement links TRBV29-1 to TRBJ1-2; perhaps TRBD1 as D (6 bases). Germline V gene data show CDR1 as SQVTM and CDR2 as ANQGSEA. The CDR3 is made up of 12 amino acids. The V end was cut by 7 bases, the J end by 4 bases, with 13 bases between. The CDR3 here is CSAGEGGYGYTF. The CDR3 region has the DNA TGCAGCGCCGGGGAGGGGGGCTATGGCTACACCTTC.

This clone was observed a few times. This chain links TRBV6-6 with TRBJ2-3; D is possibly TRBD2 (6 bases). With 4 bases removed from V and 2 bases from J, the gap between germline ends came to 13 bases. The CDR3 totals 15 residues. Germline V gene sequence: CDR1 MNHNY, CDR2 SVGAGI (reference sequence). The CDR3 spells CASSSPGGVTDTQYF. The CDR3 DNA follows: TGTGCCAGCAGTTCGCCCGGCGGGGTCACAGATACGCAGTATTTT.

The chain couples TRBV27 to TRBJ2-3; TRBD1 agrees at 8 bases. Germline loops: CDR1 MNHEY, CDR2 SMNVEV (reference sequence). Germline trimming cut 3 bases from V and 1 base from J; bases unmatched to any gene: 9. The CDR3 contains 17 residues. The CDR3 nucleotides are TGTGCCAGCAGTTTCCTCGCCGGGACAGGACGCACAGATACGCAGTATTTT. Protein sequence: CASSFLAGTGRTDTQYF.

The CDR3 DNA follows: TGTGCCAGCAGCTTCATCCCAGAACAAGGAAACACCATATATTTT. This encodes CASSFIPEQGNTIYF. This rearrangement joins TRBV7-9 to TRBJ1-3; the D is unclear. CDR3 length: 15 amino acids. V lost 3 bases, J lost 4 bases, and 13 bases lay in between. Germline V CDR1 and CDR2: SEHNR, FQNEAQ (reference sequence).

The chain recombines TRBV5-1 with TRBJ2-6, with D maybe TRBD2 (5 bases). The CDR3 runs 17 residues. With 2 bases removed from V and 0 bases from J, the gap between germline ends came to 12 bases. Per the germline V gene, CDR1 is SGHRS and CDR2 is YFSETQ. As DNA, the CDR3 is TGCGCCAGCAGCTTCACCCGGGATAGCTCTGGGGCCAACGTCCTGACTTTC. This gives the protein CASSFTRDSSGANVLTF.

CDR3 in amino acids: CASSIGARRETQYF. Written as DNA, the CDR3 is TGTGCCAGTAGTATAGGTGCCAGAAGAGAGACCCAGTACTTC. This chain links TRBV19 with TRBJ2-5; D ambiguous. The CDR3 is made up of 14 amino acids. Germline CDR1 is LNHDA and CDR2 is SQIVND (reference sequence). V was pared by 1 base and J by 4 bases, with 10 bases between.

Only one count was recorded for this clone. The V gene is TRBV7-9, the J gene TRBJ2-2, with TRBD1 as a possible D gene (5 bases). Trimming took off 3 bases at V and 0 bases at J, with 20 bases between the two ends. The CDR3 has 19 amino acids. From germline, CDR1 is SEHNR and CDR2 FQNEAQ (reference sequence). CDR3 in DNA: TGTGCCAGCAGCTTGATTTCTCTCCATCTCAGGGCGAACACCGGGGAGCTGTTTTTT. Its translation is CASSLISLHLRANTGELFF.

This chain joins TRBV5-1 and TRBJ2-5, with TRBD2 identical over 12 bases. The trim removed 3 bases at V and 5 bases at J, leaving 11 bases unmatched. The CDR3 is 17 residues long. CDR1 and CDR2 (germline): SGHRS, YFSETQ. For the CDR3, the DNA is TGCGCCAGCAGCTGGGGACTAGCGGGCGTTGTAGGGGAGACCCAGTACTTC. This encodes CASSWGLAGVVGETQYF.

The rearrangement links TRBV2 to TRBJ1-2; 7 nucleotides line up with TRBD1. The CDR3 totals 12 residues. V trimming: 10 bases; J trimming: 3 bases; junction bases outside the gene matches: 5. The germline V gene encodes CDR1 SNHLY and CDR2 FYNNEI. For the CDR3, the DNA is TGTGCCACCTCTGGGACAGACTATGGCTACACCTTC. This translates into CATSGTDYGYTF.

The V call is TRBV6-1, the J call TRBJ2-5; TRBD1 is a possible D gene (6 bases). This CDR3 is 14 amino acids long. Between the trimmed V and J ends, which lost 3 bases and 3 bases, there was a span of 11 bases. Germline assignment: CDR1 MNHNS and CDR2 SASEGT. CDR3 nucleotides: TGTGCCAGCAGTGAGCCCAGGGGAGAAGAGACCCAGTACTTC. Translated, it gives CASSEPRGEETQYF.

The chain joins TRBV14 to TRBJ2-3, with TRBD1 matching 8 bases. This CDR3 has 17 amino acids. V shed 0 bases, J shed 1 base, and the junction held 6 bases outside the gene matches. CDR1 is SGHDN, CDR2 FVKESK, per germline. The CDR3 here is CASSQDYRDRRTDTQYF. The DNA for the CDR3 is TGTGCCAGCAGCCAAGACTACCGGGACAGGCGCACAGATACGCAGTATTTT.

V usage is TRBV27 and J usage is TRBJ2-3; the match to TRBD1 covers 7 bases. The V and J ends lost 7 bases and 8 bases, in that order; junction bases with no gene match: 6. Germline assignment: CDR1 MNHEY and CDR2 SMNVEV (reference sequence). The CDR3 length is 12 residues. CDR3 in DNA: TGTGCCAGCAATGACAGGGTGGGTACGCAGTATTTT. Amino acid sequence: CASNDRVGTQYF.

This chain links TRBV11-3 with TRBJ2-7; possible D gene TRBD2, 6 bases. The CDR3 covers 14 residues. Between the trimmed V and J ends, which lost 5 bases and 7 bases, there was a span of 18 bases. CDR1 is SGHNT, CDR2 YENEEA, per germline. CDR3 DNA sequence: TGTGCCAGCAGCCCGCGGGGCGTGGTCGGAGAGCAGTACTTC. It translates to CASSPRGVVGEQYF.

The chain joins TRBV5-1 to TRBJ1-1; 8 bases fit TRBD1. V dropped 4 bases and J dropped 1; count of bases not matched to a gene: 3. Germline CDR1 reads SGHRS; CDR2 reads YFSETQ. The length of the CDR3 is 14 residues. The CDR3: CASSLDRANTEAFF. The CDR3 bases are TGCGCCAGCAGCCTGGACAGGGCGAACACTGAAGCTTTCTTT.

J is TRBJ1-4 and V is TRBV30; D possibly corresponds to TRBD1 (6 bases). The CDR3 runs 15 residues. Trimming took 1 base from V and 3 from J, leaving 12 bases between them. Germline V lookup: CDR1 GTSNPN, CDR2 SVGIG (reference sequence). The CDR3 region is CAWSGGGSANEKLFF. The CDR3 region has the DNA TGTGCCTGGAGTGGGGGGGGCTCGGCTAATGAAAAACTGTTTTTT.